This TCR beta chain derives from a study of blood T cells in healthy people across ages. Findings and caveats of the study: Diversity of TCR beta per million T cells declined in a roughly linear way with age.

As for this clonotype: Its target is unknown.

Primed by a sample-barcoded 5' primer and a J-beta primer mix, a second PCR proceeded for about 6 to 11 cycles. TCRdb re-called the 5' RACE reads with MiXCR, one entry per CDR3 protein. The sample consists of around 280,000 distinct CDR3 sequences, roughly a quarter of them appearing once. Those donating, healthy Caucasian individuals from Russia, were aged roughly 6 to 90. Germline CDR1 is SGHKS and CDR2 is YYEKEE (reference sequence). The CDR3 runs to 15 residues. Trimming took 2 bases from V and 1 from J, leaving 13 bases between them. The TCR comes from a woman between 70 and 85 years old in good health. Specimen: blood. V is TRBV5-5 and J is TRBJ2-7; D possibly corresponds to TRBD2 (7 bases). CDR3 bases: TGTGCCAGCAGCTTCCAGGGGAGGGGGTCCTACGAGCAGTACTTC. It encodes CASSFQGRGSYEQYF.